This TCR beta chain was captured by sequencing in a study of blood T cell repertoires in COVID-19. This table comes from immunoSEQ multiplex PCR, and its TCRdb copy is limited to in-frame clones, with some not included. The sample contains about 170,000 clones, around 93% of which appear only once. The origin of this receptor is a young man with COVID-19, enrolled during active disease. Sequences were obtained from peripheral blood.

The CDR3 protein is CASSLQIMNTEAFF. CDR3 in DNA: TGTGCCAGCAGCTTACAGATCATGAACACTGAAGCTTTCTTT. The chain employs TRBV16 and TRBJ1-1, with unresolved D. Germline V gene lookup returns CDR1 KGHSY and CDR2 FQNENV. V was cut by 5 bases and J by 0 bases, with 10 bases left in between. CDR3 length: 14 amino acids. Drawing the rest from reference TRBV16 and TRBJ1-1, the complete variable domain is GEEVAQTPKHLVRGEGQKAKLYCAPIKGHSYVFWYQQVLKNEFKFLISFQNENVFDETGMPKERFSAKCLPNSPCSLEIQATKLEDSAVYFCASSLQIMNTEAFFGQGTRLTVV.